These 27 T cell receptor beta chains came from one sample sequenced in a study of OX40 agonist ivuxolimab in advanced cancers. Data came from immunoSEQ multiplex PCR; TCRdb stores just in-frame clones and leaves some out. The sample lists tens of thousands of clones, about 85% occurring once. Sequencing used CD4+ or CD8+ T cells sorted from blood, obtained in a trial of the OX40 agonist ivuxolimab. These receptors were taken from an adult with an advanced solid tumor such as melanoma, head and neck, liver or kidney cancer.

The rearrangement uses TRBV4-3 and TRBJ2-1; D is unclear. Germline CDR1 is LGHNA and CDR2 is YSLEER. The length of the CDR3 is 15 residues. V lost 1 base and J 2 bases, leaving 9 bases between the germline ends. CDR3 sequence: CASSQGRATYNEQFF. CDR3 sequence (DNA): TGCGCCAGCAGCCAAGGCCGGGCGACCTACAATGAGCAGTTCTTC.

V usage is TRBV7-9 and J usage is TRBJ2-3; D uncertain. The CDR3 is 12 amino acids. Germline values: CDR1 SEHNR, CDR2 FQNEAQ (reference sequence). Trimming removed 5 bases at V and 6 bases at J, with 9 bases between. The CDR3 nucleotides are TGTGCCAGCAGCCCTTCGTTTGATACGCAGTATTTT. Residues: CASSPSFDTQYF.

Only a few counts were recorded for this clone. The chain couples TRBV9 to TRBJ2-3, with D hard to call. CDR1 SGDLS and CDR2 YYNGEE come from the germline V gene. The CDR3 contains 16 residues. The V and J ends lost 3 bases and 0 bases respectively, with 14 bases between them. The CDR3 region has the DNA TGTGCCAGCAGCGCGGCCAGGTCCACAAGCACAGATACGCAGTATTTT. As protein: CASSAARSTSTDTQYF.

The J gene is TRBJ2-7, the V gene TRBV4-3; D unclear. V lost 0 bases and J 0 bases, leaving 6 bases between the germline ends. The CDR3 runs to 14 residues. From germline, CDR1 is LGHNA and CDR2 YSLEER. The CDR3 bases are TGCGCCAGCAGCCAAGAGTCAGCCTCCTACGAGCAGTACTTC. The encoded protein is CASSQESASYEQYF.

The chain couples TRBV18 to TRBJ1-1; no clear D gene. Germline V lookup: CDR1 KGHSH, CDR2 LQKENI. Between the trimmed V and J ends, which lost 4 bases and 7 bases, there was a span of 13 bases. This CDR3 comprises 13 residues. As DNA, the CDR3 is TGTGCCAGCTCACTTGTCGAGAGGAGTGAAGCTTTCTTT. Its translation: CASSLVERSEAFF.

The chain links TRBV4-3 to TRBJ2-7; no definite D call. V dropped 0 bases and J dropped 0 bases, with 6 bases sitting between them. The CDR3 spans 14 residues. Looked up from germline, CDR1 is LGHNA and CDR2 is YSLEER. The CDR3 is CASSQEVGSYEQYV. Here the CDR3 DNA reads TGCGCCAGCAGCCAAGAAGTTGGCTCCTACGAGCAGTACGTC.

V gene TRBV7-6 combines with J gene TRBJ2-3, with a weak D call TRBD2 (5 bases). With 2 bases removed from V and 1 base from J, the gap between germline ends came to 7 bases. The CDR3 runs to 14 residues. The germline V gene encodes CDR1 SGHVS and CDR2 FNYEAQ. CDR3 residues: CASSLTRGTDTQYF. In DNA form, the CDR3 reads TGTGCCAGCAGCTTAACGAGGGGCACAGATACGCAGTATTTT.

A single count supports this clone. The CDR3 DNA reads as TGCGCCAGCAGCCAAACGGAGAGCTCTGGAAACACCATATATTTT. Its protein product is CASSQTESSGNTIYF. The chain combines TRBV4-1 with TRBJ1-3; D uncertain. CDR1 and CDR2 from the germline V gene are MGHRA and YSYEKL. The V end was cut by 2 bases, the J end by 0 bases, with 8 bases between. The CDR3 runs to 15 residues.

The CDR3 bases are TGCGCCAGCAGCCAAGGGTCTAGCGGTTATAACACCGGGGAGCTGTTTTTT. Protein product: CASSQGSSGYNTGELFF. The chain employs TRBV4-3 and TRBJ2-2; TRBD2 aligns across 7 bases. Losses at the gene ends were 1 base for V and 2 bases for J; bases not matched to a gene: 7. CDR1 LGHNA and CDR2 YSLEER come from the germline V gene. This CDR3 region has 17 residues.

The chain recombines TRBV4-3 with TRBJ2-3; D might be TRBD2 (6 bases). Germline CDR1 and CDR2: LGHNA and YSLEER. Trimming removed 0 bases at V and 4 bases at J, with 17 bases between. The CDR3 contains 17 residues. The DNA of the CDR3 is TGCGCCAGCAGCCAAGAGGACTACCCCCAGGCCTCAGATACGCAGTATTTT. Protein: CASSQEDYPQASDTQYF.

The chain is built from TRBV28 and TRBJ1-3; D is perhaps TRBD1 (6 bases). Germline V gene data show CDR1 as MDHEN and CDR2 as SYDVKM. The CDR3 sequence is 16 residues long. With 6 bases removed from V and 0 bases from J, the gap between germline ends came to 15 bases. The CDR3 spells CASSADSRYSGNTIYF. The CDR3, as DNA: TGTGCCAGCAGCGCGGACAGCCGATACTCTGGAAACACCATATATTTT. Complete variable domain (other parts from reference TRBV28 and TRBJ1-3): DVKVTQSSRYLVKRTGEKVFLECVQDMDHENMFWYRQDPGLGLRLIYFSYDVKMKEKGDIPEGYSVSREKKERFSLILESASTNQTSMYLCASSADSRYSGNTIYFGEGSWLTVV.

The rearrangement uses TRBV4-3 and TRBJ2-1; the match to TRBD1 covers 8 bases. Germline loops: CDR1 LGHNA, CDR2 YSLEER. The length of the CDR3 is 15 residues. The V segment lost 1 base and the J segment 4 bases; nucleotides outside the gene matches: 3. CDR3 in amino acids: CASSQVQGEYNEQFF. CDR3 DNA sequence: TGCGCCAGCAGCCAAGTACAGGGGGAATACAATGAGCAGTTCTTC.

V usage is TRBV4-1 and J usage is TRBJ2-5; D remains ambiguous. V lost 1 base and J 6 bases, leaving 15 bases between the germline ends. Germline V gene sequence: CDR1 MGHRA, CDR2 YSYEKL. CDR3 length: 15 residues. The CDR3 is CASSQVQAPAQTQYF. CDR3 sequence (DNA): TGCGCCAGCAGCCAAGTACAAGCCCCGGCCCAGACCCAGTACTTC.

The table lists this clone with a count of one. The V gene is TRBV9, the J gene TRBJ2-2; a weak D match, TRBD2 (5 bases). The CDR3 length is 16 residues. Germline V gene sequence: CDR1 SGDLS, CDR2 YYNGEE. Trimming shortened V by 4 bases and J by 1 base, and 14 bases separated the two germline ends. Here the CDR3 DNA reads TGTGCCAGCAGCCCCTCTAGCCAGATGAACACCGGGGAGCTGTTTTTT. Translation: CASSPSSQMNTGELFF.

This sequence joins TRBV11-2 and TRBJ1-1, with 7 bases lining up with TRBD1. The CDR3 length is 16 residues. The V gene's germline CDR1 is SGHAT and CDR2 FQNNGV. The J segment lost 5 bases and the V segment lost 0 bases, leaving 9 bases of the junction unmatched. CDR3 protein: CASSLERGQWMTEAFF. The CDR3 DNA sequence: TGTGCCAGCAGCTTAGAGAGGGGACAGTGGATGACTGAAGCTTTCTTT.

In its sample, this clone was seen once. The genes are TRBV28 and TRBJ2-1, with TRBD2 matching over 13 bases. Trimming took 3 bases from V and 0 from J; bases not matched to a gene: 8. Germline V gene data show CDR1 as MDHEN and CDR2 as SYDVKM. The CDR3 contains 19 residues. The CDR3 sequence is CASSFPTSGGDYSYNEQFF. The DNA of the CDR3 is TGTGCCAGCAGTTTCCCAACTAGCGGGGGGGACTACTCCTACAATGAGCAGTTCTTC.

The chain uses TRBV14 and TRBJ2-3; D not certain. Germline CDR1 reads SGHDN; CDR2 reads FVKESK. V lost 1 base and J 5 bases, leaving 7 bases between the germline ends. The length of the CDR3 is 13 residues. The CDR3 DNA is TGTGCCAGCAGCCAAGTAATGGGAGATACGCAGTATTTT. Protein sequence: CASSQVMGDTQYF.

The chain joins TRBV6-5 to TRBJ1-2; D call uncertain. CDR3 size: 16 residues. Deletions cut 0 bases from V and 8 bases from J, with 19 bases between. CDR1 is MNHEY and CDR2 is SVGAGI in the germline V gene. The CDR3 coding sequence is TGTGCCAGCAGTTACTCGGGTGACGGGTCTAGGTCGGGCTACACCTTC. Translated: CASSYSGDGSRSGYTF.

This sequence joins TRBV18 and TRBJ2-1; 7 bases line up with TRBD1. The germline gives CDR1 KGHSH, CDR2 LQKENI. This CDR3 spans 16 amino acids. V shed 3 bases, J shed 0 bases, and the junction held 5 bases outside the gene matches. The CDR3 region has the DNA TGTGCCAGCTCACCTAAGGACAGGAGCTCCTACAATGAGCAGTTCTTC. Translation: CASSPKDRSSYNEQFF.

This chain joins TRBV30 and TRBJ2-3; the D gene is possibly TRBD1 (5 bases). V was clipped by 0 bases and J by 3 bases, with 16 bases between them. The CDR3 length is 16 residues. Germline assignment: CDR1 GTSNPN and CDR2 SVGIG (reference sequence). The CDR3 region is CAWSVLQGWRTDTQYF. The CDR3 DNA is TGTGCCTGGAGTGTATTGCAGGGATGGCGGACAGATACGCAGTATTTT.

The CDR3 nucleotides are TGTGCCAGCACCAACGACCCGGAGGGCTACACCTTC. This gives the protein CASTNDPEGYTF. V and J are TRBV6-1 and TRBJ1-2; D unresolved. Looked up from germline, CDR1 is MNHNS and CDR2 is SASEGT. V gave up 7 bases and J gave up 8 bases, with 14 bases separating them. CDR3 length equals 12 residues.

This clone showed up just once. CDR3 DNA sequence: TGTGCCAGCGCTCCCACGAACACTGAAGCTTTCTTT. It encodes CASAPTNTEAFF. The chain links TRBV7-9 to TRBJ1-1, with D uncertain. Germline CDR1 is SEHNR and CDR2 is FQNEAQ (reference sequence). V was pared by 8 bases and J by 1 base, with 8 bases between. CDR3 size: 12 residues.

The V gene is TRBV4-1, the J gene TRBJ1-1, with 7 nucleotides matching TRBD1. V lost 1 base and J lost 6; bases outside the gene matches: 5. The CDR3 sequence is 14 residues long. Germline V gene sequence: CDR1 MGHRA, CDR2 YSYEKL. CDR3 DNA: TGCGCCAGCAGCCAAGTAGGGGGCGCGCCTGAAGCTTTCTTT. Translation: CASSQVGGAPEAFF.

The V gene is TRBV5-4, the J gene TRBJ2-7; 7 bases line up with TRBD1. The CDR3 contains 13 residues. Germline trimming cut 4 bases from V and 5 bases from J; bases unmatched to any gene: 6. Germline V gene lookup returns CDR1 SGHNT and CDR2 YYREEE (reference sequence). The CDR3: CASSDSGGDEQYV. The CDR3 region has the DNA TGTGCCAGCAGCGATTCAGGGGGTGACGAGCAGTACGTC.

This chain's CDR3 is CASSSDFYGYTF. CDR3 in DNA: TGTGCCAGCAGTTCAGATTTCTATGGCTACACCTTC. V gene TRBV28 combines with J gene TRBJ1-2; no firm D call. The CDR3 consists of 12 residues. From germline, CDR1 is MDHEN and CDR2 SYDVKM. V lost 4 bases and J lost 4, with 7 bases in between.

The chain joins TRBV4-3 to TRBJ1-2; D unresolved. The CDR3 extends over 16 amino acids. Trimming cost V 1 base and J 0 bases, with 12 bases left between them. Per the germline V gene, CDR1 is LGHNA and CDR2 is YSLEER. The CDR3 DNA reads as TGCGCCAGCAGCCAAGGGTCCCGGACCTCTAACTATGGCTACACCTTC. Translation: CASSQGSRTSNYGYTF.

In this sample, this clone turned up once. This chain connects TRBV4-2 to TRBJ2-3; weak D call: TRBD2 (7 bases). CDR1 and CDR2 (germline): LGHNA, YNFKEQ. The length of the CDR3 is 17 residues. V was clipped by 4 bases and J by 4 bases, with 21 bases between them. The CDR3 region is CASSPPRWGGRSDTQYF. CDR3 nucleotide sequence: TGTGCCAGCAGCCCACCTCGTTGGGGGGGCAGGTCAGATACGCAGTATTTT.